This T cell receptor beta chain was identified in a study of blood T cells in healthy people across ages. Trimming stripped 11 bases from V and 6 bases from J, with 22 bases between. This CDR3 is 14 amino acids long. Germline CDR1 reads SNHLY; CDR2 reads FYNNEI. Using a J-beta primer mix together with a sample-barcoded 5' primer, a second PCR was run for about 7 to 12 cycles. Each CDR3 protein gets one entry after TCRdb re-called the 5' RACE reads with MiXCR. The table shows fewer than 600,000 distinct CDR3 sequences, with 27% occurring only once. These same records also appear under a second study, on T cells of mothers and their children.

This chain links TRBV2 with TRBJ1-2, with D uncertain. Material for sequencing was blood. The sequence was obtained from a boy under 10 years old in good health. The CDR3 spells CASTSGAWNDGYTF. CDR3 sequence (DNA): TGTGCCTCCACGTCGGGAGCGTGGAACGATGGCTACACCTTC.